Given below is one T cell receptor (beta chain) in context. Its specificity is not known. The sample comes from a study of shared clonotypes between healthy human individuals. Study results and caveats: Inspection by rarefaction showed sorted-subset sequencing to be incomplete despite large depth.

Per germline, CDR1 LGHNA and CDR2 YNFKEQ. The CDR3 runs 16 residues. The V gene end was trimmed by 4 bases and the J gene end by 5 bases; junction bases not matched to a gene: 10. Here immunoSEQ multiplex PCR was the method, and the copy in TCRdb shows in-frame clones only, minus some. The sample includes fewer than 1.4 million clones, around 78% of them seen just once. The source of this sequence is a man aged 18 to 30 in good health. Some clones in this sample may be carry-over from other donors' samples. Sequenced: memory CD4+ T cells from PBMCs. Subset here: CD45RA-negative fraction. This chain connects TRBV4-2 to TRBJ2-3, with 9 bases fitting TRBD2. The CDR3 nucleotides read TGTGCCAGCAGCCGAGTAGCGGGGGCCGAGAGAGATACGCAGTATTTT. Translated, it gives CASSRVAGAERDTQYF.